This T cell receptor (beta chain) was sequenced in a study of blood T cells in healthy people across ages. Together with a sample-barcoded 5' primer, a J-beta primer mix was included in a second PCR lasting about 7 to 12 cycles. In TCRdb, the 5' RACE reads were re-called with MiXCR into one record per CDR3 protein. The sample holds roughly 800,000 distinct CDR3 sequences; around 25% are singletons and the top ten take more than 8.5%. This clonotype was seen a few times. Separately, the same data were catalogued under a study of T cells of mothers and their children.

The receptor comes from a boy under 18 in good health. What was sequenced was blood.

DNA for the CDR3: TGCGCCAGCAGCCAAAACTCGGGGGGTCTGAACTCTGGGGCCAACGTCCTGACTTTC. Translation: CASSQNSGGLNSGANVLTF. The chain has TRBV4-1 and TRBJ2-6; 7 nucleotides align to TRBD2. The germline V gene has CDR1 MGHRA and CDR2 YSYEKL. V trimming: 2 bases; J trimming: 0 bases; junction bases outside the gene matches: 10. There are 19 residues in the CDR3.